One and the same sample provided the 24 T cell receptor beta chains below, sequenced in a study of blood T cell repertoires in COVID-19. This table comes from immunoSEQ multiplex PCR, and its TCRdb copy is limited to in-frame clones, with some not included. Among roughly 200,000 clones listed, about 88% were seen once. The sequencing input was peripheral blood. Receptor source: a man in his forties with active or convalescent COVID-19.

The V and J genes are TRBV30 and TRBJ2-1, with TRBD2 identical over 11 bases. CDR3 size: 15 residues. Germline CDR1 GTSNPN, CDR2 SVGIG (reference sequence). J gave up 12 bases and V 1 base, and 11 bases lay outside the gene matches. CDR3 region: CAWSDGLAGGRMQFF. The CDR3 coding sequence is TGTGCCTGGAGTGACGGGTTAGCGGGGGGGCGGATGCAGTTCTTC. The full variable domain, with the rest looked up from reference TRBV30 and TRBJ2-1, is SQTIHQWPATLVQPVGSPLSLECTVEGTSNPNLYWYRQAAGRGLQLLFYSVGIGQISSEVPQNLSASRPQDRQFILSSKKLLLSDSGFYLCAWSDGLAGGRMQFFGPGTRLTVL.

The V and J genes are TRBV7-2 and TRBJ2-5, with 7 nucleotides matching TRBD1. V lost 7 bases to trimming and J lost 2 bases; unmatched junction nucleotides: 4. Per the germline V gene, CDR1 is SGHTA and CDR2 is FQGNSA. The CDR3 is 13 amino acids. The CDR3 DNA reads TGTGCCAGCACCGGGACAGCTCAAGAGACCCAGTACTTC. This sequence encodes CASTGTAQETQYF.

This chain links TRBV5-4 with TRBJ2-3, with TRBD2 matching over 7 bases. J lost 0 bases, V lost 1 base, and 2 bases had no gene match. Germline values: CDR1 SGHNT, CDR2 YYREEE (reference sequence). The CDR3 is made up of 15 amino acids. CDR3 amino acids: CASSLWGGSTDTQYF. Written as DNA, the CDR3 is TGTGCCAGCAGCTTGTGGGGGGGGAGCACAGATACGCAGTATTTT.

The gene calls are TRBV24-1 and TRBJ2-2, with 7 nucleotides matching TRBD1. J was trimmed by 4 bases and V by 8 bases; bases with no gene match: 6. The germline gives CDR1 KGHDR, CDR2 SFDVKD. The CDR3 is 14 amino acids. In DNA form, the CDR3 reads TGTGCCACCAATACGGGACAGATCACCGGGGAGCTGTTTTTT. This gives the protein CATNTGQITGELFF.

The V and J genes are TRBV29-1 and TRBJ1-1; TRBD1 aligns across 7 bases. The germline V gene has CDR1 SQVTM and CDR2 ANQGSEA. V lost 6 bases to trimming and J lost 8 bases; unmatched junction nucleotides: 3. CDR3 length: 10 amino acids. CDR3 DNA: TGCAGCGTGGGGGACAGCGAAGCTTTCTTT. As protein: CSVGDSEAFF. The complete variable domain, with remaining parts taken from reference TRBV29-1 and TRBJ1-1, reads SAVISQKPSRDICQRGTSLTIQCQVDSQVTMMFWYRQQPGQSLTLIATANQGSEATYESGFVIDKFPISRPNLTFSTLTVSNMSPEDSSIYLCSVGDSEAFFGQGTRLTVV.

This clone appeared once. The V gene is TRBV3-1 (or the pseudogene TRBV3-2), the J gene TRBJ2-1, with 9 positions matching TRBD1. Per germline, CDR1 LGHDT and CDR2 YNNKEL (reference sequence). Losses at the gene ends were 2 bases for V and 5 bases for J; bases not matched to a gene: 4. CDR3 length equals 15 residues. The CDR3 sequence: CASSQPGTGNNEQFF. DNA of the CDR3: TGTGCCAGCAGCCAACCCGGGACAGGGAACAATGAGCAGTTCTTC.

This rearrangement joins TRBV10-3 to TRBJ2-2; tentatively, D is TRBD1 (5 bases). Trimming shortened V by 5 bases and J by 4 bases, and 8 bases separated the two germline ends. This CDR3 is 13 amino acids long. The germline CDR1 and CDR2 sequences are ENHRY and SYGVKD. This chain's CDR3 is CAISTGSTGELFF. CDR3 in DNA: TGTGCCATCAGTACAGGATCCACCGGGGAGCTGTTTTTT.

The chain couples TRBV10-3 to TRBJ2-3; D ambiguous. The CDR3 extends over 13 amino acids. Germline V gene lookup returns CDR1 ENHRY and CDR2 SYGVKD. The V end was cut by 0 bases, the J end by 3 bases, with 4 bases between. The CDR3, as DNA: TGTGCCATCAGTGAGTCGCGGACAGATACGCAGTATTTT. Residues: CAISESRTDTQYF.

The chain recombines TRBV9 with TRBJ1-3; D remains unclear. This CDR3 spans 15 amino acids. V was cut by 0 bases and J by 0 bases, with 7 bases left in between. The germline V gene encodes CDR1 SGDLS and CDR2 YYNGEE. The CDR3: CASSVESGSGNTIYF. DNA for the CDR3: TGTGCCAGCAGCGTAGAAAGCGGCTCTGGAAACACCATATATTTT.

V usage is TRBV28 and J usage is TRBJ2-7; no clear D. V lost 5 bases and J 0 bases, leaving 17 bases between the germline ends. This CDR3 has 16 amino acids. Per germline, CDR1 MDHEN and CDR2 SYDVKM. The CDR3 region is CASSPVGPLSSYEQYF. As DNA, the CDR3 is TGTGCCAGCAGTCCCGTCGGTCCGTTAAGCTCCTACGAGCAGTACTTC.

The rearrangement joins TRBV28 to TRBJ1-1, with D uncertain. V lost 3 bases to trimming and J lost 5 bases, with 10 bases between them. CDR3 size: 13 residues. Germline V gene sequence: CDR1 MDHEN, CDR2 SYDVKM. CDR3: CASSLEYGTEAFF. Here the CDR3 DNA reads TGTGCCAGCAGTTTGGAGTATGGGACTGAAGCTTTCTTT.

Only one count was recorded for this clone. The gene calls are TRBV6-4 and TRBJ2-1, with 10 nucleotides matching TRBD1. CDR1 is MRHNA and CDR2 is SNTAGT in the germline V gene. The CDR3 extends over 15 amino acids. The V and J ends lost 0 bases and 6 bases, in that order; junction bases with no gene match: 2. As DNA, the CDR3 is TGTGCCAGCAGTGACTCCGGGACAGGGGTCAATGAGCAGTTCTTC. Amino acid sequence: CASSDSGTGVNEQFF.

This chain connects TRBV28 to TRBJ1-1, with D possibly TRBD1 on 5 matching bases. V was cut by 8 bases and J by 5 bases, with 18 bases left in between. The germline CDR1 and CDR2 sequences are MDHEN and SYDVKM. There are 14 residues in the CDR3. The CDR3, as DNA: TGTGCCAGCTGTCTTGGGGGAGGTAGAACTGAAGCTTTCTTT. This encodes CASCLGGGRTEAFF.

This chain joins TRBV5-6 and TRBJ2-1, with 10 bases matching TRBD2. Looked up from germline, CDR1 is SGHDT and CDR2 is YYEEEE. V lost 3 bases to trimming and J lost 10 bases; unmatched junction nucleotides: 1. This CDR3 spans 12 amino acids. The chain's CDR3 is CASSSLAGEQFF. The CDR3 DNA sequence: TGTGCCAGCAGCTCACTAGCGGGGGAGCAGTTCTTC. The variable domain in full, completed from reference TRBV5-6 and TRBJ2-1, reads DAGVTQSPTHLIKTRGQQVTLRCSPKSGHDTVSWYQQALGQGPQFIFQYYEEEERQRGNFPDRFSGHQFPNYSSELNVNALLLGDSALYLCASSSLAGEQFFGPGTRLTVL.

V usage is TRBV7-9 and J usage is TRBJ1-4; D is possibly TRBD1 (5 bases). Deletions cut 5 bases from V and 0 bases from J, with 10 bases between. The germline CDR1 and CDR2 sequences are SEHNR and FQNEAQ (reference sequence). The CDR3 is 15 residues long. CDR3 sequence (DNA): TGTGCCAGCAGCGAGCAGGGTGCAACTAATGAAAAACTGTTTTTT. It specifies CASSEQGATNEKLFF.

This rearrangement joins TRBV6-2 or TRBV6-3 to TRBJ1-2; D unresolved. CDR3 size: 12 residues. CDR1 is MNHEY and CDR2 is SVGEGT in the germline V gene. V lost 5 bases and J 5 bases, leaving 9 bases between the germline ends. The DNA for the CDR3 is TGTGCCAGCAGTCCCTTCGAGTATGGCTACACCTTC. Its protein is CASSPFEYGYTF.

This rearrangement joins TRBV19 to TRBJ2-7; a possible D gene is TRBD1 (5 bases). The germline gives CDR1 LNHDA, CDR2 SQIVND (reference sequence). This CDR3 has 14 amino acids. V was shortened by 3 bases and J by 5 bases, with 14 bases between the two germline ends. The CDR3 coding sequence is TGTGCCAGTAGTATCGGGCAGGGAATGGACGAGCAGTACTTC. Protein product: CASSIGQGMDEQYF.

The rearrangement links TRBV11-2 to TRBJ2-5, with 7 nucleotides matching TRBD2. CDR1 is SGHAT and CDR2 is FQNNGV in the germline V gene. CDR3 length: 14 residues. The V segment lost 0 bases and the J segment 5 bases; nucleotides outside the gene matches: 3. CDR3: CASSLELARETQYF. DNA of the CDR3: TGTGCCAGCAGCTTAGAACTAGCGCGGGAGACCCAGTACTTC.

In its sample, this clone was seen once. The chain uses TRBV28 and TRBJ2-5; 7 bases line up with TRBD2. The CDR3 covers 14 residues. The V gene end was trimmed by 8 bases and the J gene end by 7 bases; junction bases not matched to a gene: 13. Germline CDR1 reads MDHEN; CDR2 reads SYDVKM. CDR3 in DNA: TGTGCCAGCCACACATGGGGGGGTAAGGGGACCCAGTACTTC. Its protein product is CASHTWGGKGTQYF.

This clone was seen a handful of times. V gene TRBV7-3 combines with J gene TRBJ1-2; D unclear. V lost 1 base to trimming and J lost 0 bases, with 12 bases between them. The CDR3 spans 16 residues. CDR1 SGHTA and CDR2 FQGTGA come from the germline V gene. CDR3 loop: CASSLRHSESNYGYTF. In nucleotides, the CDR3 is TGTGCCAGCAGCTTAAGGCATAGCGAATCTAACTATGGCTACACCTTC.

The rearrangement links TRBV3-1 (or the pseudogene TRBV3-2) to TRBJ1-2; TRBD1 matches at 8 bases. The V gene end was trimmed by 1 base and the J gene end by 4 bases; junction bases not matched to a gene: 11. The CDR3 spans 17 residues. The germline CDR1 and CDR2 sequences are LGHDT and YNNKEL (reference sequence). The CDR3 DNA is TGTGCCAGCAGCCAAGTGGGTTTACGACAGGGGACCTATGGCTACACCTTC. It translates to CASSQVGLRQGTYGYTF.

J is TRBJ2-7 and V is TRBV5-1; 10 bases are shared with TRBD2. This CDR3 contains 14 residues. Looked up from germline, CDR1 is SGHRS and CDR2 is YFSETQ. J gave up 5 bases and V 10 bases, and 12 bases lay outside the gene matches. CDR3 DNA sequence: TGCGCCCCCAGCGGGGGGGATTCGGGGAACGAGCAGTACTTC. As protein: CAPSGGDSGNEQYF.

The rearrangement uses TRBV28 and TRBJ1-5; perhaps TRBD1 as D (5 bases). Germline CDR1 and CDR2: MDHEN and SYDVKM. V was shortened by 2 bases and J by 3 bases, with 11 bases between the two germline ends. This CDR3 contains 15 residues. CDR3 coding DNA: TGTGCCAGCAGTTTACCCGGACACCTCAATCAGCCCCAGCATTTT. Its protein product is CASSLPGHLNQPQHF.

This clone was observed a handful of times. This rearrangement joins TRBV5-5 to TRBJ1-4, with 7 bases aligning to TRBD1. With 0 bases clipped from V and 8 bases from J, the junction kept 10 bases outside the gene matches. The CDR3 has 16 residues. In germline, CDR1 is SGHKS, CDR2 YYEKEE (reference sequence). For the CDR3, the DNA is TGTGCCAGCAGCTTGGGCGGGGCAGGGGGATCGGAAAAACTGTTTTTT. Translation: CASSLGGAGGSEKLFF.